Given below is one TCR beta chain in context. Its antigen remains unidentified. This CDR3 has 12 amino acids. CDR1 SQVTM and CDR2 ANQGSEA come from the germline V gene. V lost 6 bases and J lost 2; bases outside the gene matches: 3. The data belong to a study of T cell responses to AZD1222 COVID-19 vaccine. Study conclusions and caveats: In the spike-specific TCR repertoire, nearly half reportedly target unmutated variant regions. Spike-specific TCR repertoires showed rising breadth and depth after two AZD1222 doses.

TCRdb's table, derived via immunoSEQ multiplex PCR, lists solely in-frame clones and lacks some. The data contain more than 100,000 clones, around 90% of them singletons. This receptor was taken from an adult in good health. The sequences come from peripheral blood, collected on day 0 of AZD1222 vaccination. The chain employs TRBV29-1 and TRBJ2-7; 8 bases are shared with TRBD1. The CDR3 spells CSVKTGAYEQYF. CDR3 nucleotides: TGCAGCGTGAAGACAGGGGCCTACGAGCAGTACTTC.